This T cell receptor beta chain came from a study of blood T cell repertoires in COVID-19. Study context: Specimens from acute and convalescent COVID-19 originated in the United States, Italy and Spain.

Original handling: How many nucleated cells were present was estimated from reference gene primer amplification. Only in-frame clones appear in the TCRdb table, and some are missing; sequencing was by immunoSEQ multiplex PCR. The D gene and trimming were derived from the DNA, and the V and J assignments and clone size from that table. The repertoire holds hundreds of thousands of clones, with roughly 89% as singletons. For this clone: This sample includes further DNA sequences coding for the same CDR3.

Participant age was roughly 18 to 90 years, and participants resided in about 25 US areas. The V gene lost 3 bases and the J gene lost 1 base, with 6 bases spanning the gap. The CDR3 runs 12 residues. Germline CDR1 GTSNPN, CDR2 SVGIG (reference sequence). This TCR derives from a young woman who had recovered from COVID-19. The specimen sequenced was PBMCs or T cells enriched from blood (not recorded which). The chain uses TRBV30 and TRBJ1-2; D is perhaps TRBD1 (6 bases). Written as DNA, the CDR3 is TGTGCCTGGAGCAGGGGTAACTATGGCTACACCTTC. Encoded protein: CAWSRGNYGYTF.